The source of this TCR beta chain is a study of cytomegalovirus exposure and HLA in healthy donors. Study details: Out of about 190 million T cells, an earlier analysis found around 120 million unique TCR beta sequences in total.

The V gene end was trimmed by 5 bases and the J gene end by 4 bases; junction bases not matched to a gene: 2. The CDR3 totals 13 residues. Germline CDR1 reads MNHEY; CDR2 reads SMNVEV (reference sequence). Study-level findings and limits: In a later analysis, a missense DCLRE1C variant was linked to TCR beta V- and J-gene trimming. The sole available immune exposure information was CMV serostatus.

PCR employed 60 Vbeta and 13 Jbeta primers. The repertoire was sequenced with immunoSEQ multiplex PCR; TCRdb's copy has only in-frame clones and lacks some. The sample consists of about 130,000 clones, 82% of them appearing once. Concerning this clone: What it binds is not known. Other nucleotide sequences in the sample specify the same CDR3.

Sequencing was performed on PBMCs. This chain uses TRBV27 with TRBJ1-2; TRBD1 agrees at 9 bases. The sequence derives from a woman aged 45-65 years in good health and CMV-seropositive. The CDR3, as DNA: TGTGCCAGCAGTCCGGGACAGGGCTATGGCTACACCTTC. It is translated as CASSPGQGYGYTF.